The 17 T cell receptor beta chains listed next were all sequenced from one sample in a study of PD-1 blockade in classical Hodgkin lymphoma. After autologous stem cell transplantation all patients relapsed, and prior brentuximab vedotin exposure differed between cohorts. Profiling relied on immunoSEQ multiplex PCR, and the TCRdb table lists in-frame clones only, not all of them. The table records 50,000 to 75,000 clones, 80% to 90% of them present only once. The material sequenced was peripheral blood mononuclear cells (PBMCs), taken at baseline. Source of these receptors: a human donor with classical Hodgkin lymphoma.

The chain has TRBV6-5 and TRBJ2-2; no clear D. V shed 0 bases and J shed 7 bases, with 6 bases lying between them. CDR1 is MNHEY and CDR2 is SVGAGI in the germline V gene. The CDR3 extends over 13 amino acids. The CDR3 DNA reads as TGTGCCAGCAGTTACTCACAGATCGGGGAGCTGTTTTTT. Translating it yields CASSYSQIGELFF.

CDR3 sequence: CASSGPDRVFLEQYF. DNA for the CDR3: TGTGCCAGCAGCGGCCCGGACAGGGTGTTCCTCGAGCAGTACTTC. The chain uses TRBV5-6 and TRBJ2-7; 8 positions agree with TRBD1. Germline trimming cut 4 bases from V and 6 bases from J; bases unmatched to any gene: 12. The CDR3 is made up of 15 amino acids. Germline V lookup: CDR1 SGHDT, CDR2 YYEEEE.

This chain joins TRBV4-2 and TRBJ1-2, with D possibly being TRBD1 (5 bases). Trimming took off 5 bases at V and 7 bases at J, with 11 bases between the two ends. CDR1 and CDR2 (germline): LGHNA, YNFKEQ. The CDR3 spans 12 residues. In nucleotides, the CDR3 is TGTGCCAGCAGCGAAACAGGTCGTGGCTACACCTTC. Its translation is CASSETGRGYTF.

This chain links TRBV18 with TRBJ2-7, with D perhaps TRBD2 (5 bases). Germline loops: CDR1 KGHSH, CDR2 LQKENI. The CDR3 has 14 residues. V was trimmed by 2 bases and J by 7 bases, leaving 15 bases between them. The CDR3 nucleotides read TGTGCCAGCTCACCAATCGGACGGACTGAGGAGCAGTACTTC. This codes for CASSPIGRTEEQYF.

V usage is TRBV6-6 and J usage is TRBJ2-7; D is possibly TRBD2 (6 bases). Germline V gives CDR1 MNHNY, CDR2 SVGAGI (reference sequence). Trimming cost V 2 bases and J 4 bases, with 15 bases left between them. This CDR3 spans 15 amino acids. CDR3: CASSYGVPLAYEQYF. The DNA for the CDR3 is TGTGCCAGCAGTTACGGCGTCCCACTAGCTTACGAGCAGTACTTC.

CDR3 in DNA: TGCAGCGTTGAGTCGGGATGGCAGGGAGGCTATGGCTACACCTTC. Residues: CSVESGWQGGYGYTF. The V gene is TRBV29-1, the J gene TRBJ1-2; TRBD1 might be the D (5 bases). The ends were cut back, 3 bases at V and 4 bases at J, with 18 bases in the middle. This CDR3 spans 15 amino acids. Germline CDR1 and CDR2: SQVTM and ANQGSEA.

This clone turned up a few times. The CDR3 DNA follows: TGTGCTAGTGGTTTGGGGCGGGCCATGAACACTGAAGCTTTCTTT. Its protein is CASGLGRAMNTEAFF. V gene TRBV12-5 combines with J gene TRBJ1-1, with unresolved D. The CDR3 extends over 15 amino acids. Germline V gene lookup returns CDR1 LGHNT and CDR2 FRNRAP. The V end was cut by 1 base, the J end by 0 bases, with 9 bases between. Full variable domain (missing parts from reference TRBV12-5 and TRBJ1-1): DARVTQTPRHKVTEMGQEVTMRCQPILGHNTVFWYRQTMMQGLELLAYFRNRAPLDDSGMPKDRFSAEMPDATLATLKIQPSEPRDSAVYFCASGLGRAMNTEAFFGQGTRLTVV.

The V gene is TRBV7-9, the J gene TRBJ1-5; 7 positions match TRBD1. J was trimmed by 6 bases and V by 1 base; bases with no gene match: 6. Germline CDR1 and CDR2: SEHNR and FQNEAQ (reference sequence). This CDR3 spans 15 amino acids. The CDR3, as DNA: TGTGCCAGCAGCTTAGAAGCAGGGGGAGGTCAGCCCCAGCATTTT. Its protein product is CASSLEAGGGQPQHF.

A note on this clone: Mismatch with germline at one junction end may stem from a read error. The genes are TRBV7-7 and TRBJ2-3; possibly TRBD2 for D (5 bases). Looked up from germline, CDR1 is SSHAT and CDR2 is FNYEAQ (reference sequence). The CDR3 loop spans 15 amino acids. This chain's CDR3 is CASSLLGRSTDTQYF. The CDR3 DNA follows: TGTGCTAGCAGCTTACTAGGAAGGAGCACAGATACGCAGTATTTT.

This chain uses TRBV10-1 with TRBJ1-3; 8 bases align to TRBD1. With V trimmed by 5 bases and J by 1 base, 4 bases remained unmatched. Germline V lookup: CDR1 WNHNN, CDR2 SYGVQD (reference sequence). CDR3 length: 15 residues. This CDR3 reads CASSLGTGSGNTIYF. The DNA of the CDR3 is TGCGCCAGCAGTCTGGGGACAGGTTCTGGAAACACCATATATTTT.

The V call is TRBV5-1, the J call TRBJ1-3; a possible D gene is TRBD1 (5 bases). Germline values: CDR1 SGHRS, CDR2 YFSETQ. The CDR3 is made up of 15 amino acids. V shed 1 base and J shed 0 bases, with 8 bases lying between them. In DNA form, the CDR3 reads TGCGCCAGCAGCTTGATAGGGGACTCTGGAAACACCATATATTTT. Translation: CASSLIGDSGNTIYF.

This sequence joins TRBV6-5 and TRBJ2-1; no clear D. V gave up 10 bases and J gave up 0 bases, with 16 bases separating them. The CDR3 loop spans 15 amino acids. Germline V gene sequence: CDR1 MNHEY, CDR2 SVGAGI. The CDR3 sequence: CATRPGLSSYNEQFF. CDR3 bases: TGTGCCACCCGTCCGGGTTTGAGCTCCTACAATGAGCAGTTCTTC.

The chain joins TRBV2 to TRBJ1-1; D is unresolved. This CDR3 is built from 12 residues. Trimming stripped 7 bases from V and 8 bases from J, with 14 bases between. In germline, CDR1 is SNHLY, CDR2 FYNNEI. CDR3 amino acids: CASKIFSEEAFF. CDR3 coding DNA: TGTGCCAGCAAGATTTTTTCTGAAGAAGCTTTCTTT.

This CDR3 is CAWRRHSAYEQYF. The CDR3 nucleotides read TGTGCCTGGAGGAGGCATTCGGCCTACGAGCAGTACTTC. J is TRBJ2-7 and V is TRBV30; D not resolved. Germline V lookup: CDR1 GTSNPN, CDR2 SVGIG (reference sequence). CDR3 length equals 13 residues. Trimming left V 3 bases short and J 2 bases short, with 11 bases between.

J is TRBJ2-7 and V is TRBV29-1; TRBD1 is a possible D gene (5 bases). Trimming removed 6 bases from V and 4 bases from J, with 19 bases in between. The CDR3 has 14 residues. CDR1 and CDR2 (germline): SQVTM, ANQGSEA. The CDR3 loop is CSVARTWTSYEQYF. CDR3 DNA: TGCAGCGTCGCTCGTACCTGGACATCTTACGAGCAGTACTTC.

The chain joins TRBV6-1 to TRBJ1-5; D is possibly TRBD1 (6 bases). The CDR3 runs to 15 residues. V was cut by 8 bases and J by 0 bases, with 14 bases left in between. Germline V gene lookup returns CDR1 MNHNS and CDR2 SASEGT. The CDR3, as DNA: TGTGCCAGCGGACGACAGGAAAATAGCAATCAGCCCCAGCATTTT. Protein product: CASGRQENSNQPQHF.

The chain recombines TRBV5-1 with TRBJ2-3; 8 positions match TRBD2. CDR3 length: 16 residues. CDR1 and CDR2 (germline): SGHRS, YFSETQ. J was trimmed by 3 bases and V by 4 bases; bases with no gene match: 10. The CDR3 DNA reads as TGCGCCAGCAGCCCACAGCGGGGGTTCGGGACAGATACGCAGTATTTT. Residues: CASSPQRGFGTDTQYF.